What follows is one TCR beta chain and its context. Its antigen is not known. This sample is drawn from a study of cytomegalovirus exposure and HLA in healthy donors. Background on the study: As released early, the data held some 85 million unique TCRs from HLA-typed donors. Study-wide findings and caveats: Certain sequence variants were highly shared and formed a cluster, and this cluster was likely a sequencing artifact. Near-uniform donor sequencing depth was presumed by presence/absence analyses.

Both 60 Vbeta primers and 13 Jbeta primers went into the PCR. Source study methods: As a later analysis found, there were 70 million to 100 million unique TCR beta chains, of which some 10 million were shared. Data came from immunoSEQ multiplex PCR; TCRdb stores just in-frame clones and leaves some out. Clone size and the V and J calls come from that table; the DNA yielded D and trimming. This table has 95,000 to 150,000 clones, approximately 70% appearing once. The receptor comes from a man younger than 35 in good health and CMV-seronegative. Input material: PBMCs.

The CDR3 region has the DNA TGTGCCAGTAGTTATGCGAGCGGGGGGACCCCGGGCAATGAGCAGTTCTTC. This sequence encodes CASSYASGGTPGNEQFF. The chain carries TRBV19 and TRBJ2-1; 9 bases map to TRBD2. This CDR3 spans 17 amino acids. Germline CDR1 is LNHDA and CDR2 is SQIVND (reference sequence). The J segment lost 6 bases and the V segment lost 5 bases, leaving 14 bases of the junction unmatched.